This entry lists 24 T cell receptor beta chains sequenced from one sample in a study of T cells in Graves' hyperthyroidism and ophthalmopathy (dated by TCRdb to 2018 to 2020). Library preparation used multiplex PCR. Sequenced on an Illumina HiSeq 2000. The TCR beta CDR3 regions were amplified from the RNA transcripts. The TCR CDR3 was subjected to a first round of RT-PCR using the HTBI primer set and the Qiagen OneStep RT-PCR kit. TCRdb cleaned the public reads at Q25 with fastp, built clones with MiXCR and kept in-frame beta chains. Every distinct CDR3 protein forms one entry, paired with its most common genes and DNA. The sample table contains 300,000 to 450,000 distinct CDR3 sequences; only one count was recorded for about 14% of them. Clones ranked in the top ten supply roughly 21% of the sample. What was sequenced was blood. These receptors all come from a woman in her 30s with Graves' ophthalmopathy.

This clonotype was seen a few times. This chain connects TRBV10-3 to TRBJ1-2; a weak D match, TRBD1 (5 bases). The V gene's germline CDR1 is ENHRY and CDR2 SYGVKD. The V gene lost 3 bases and the J gene lost 7 bases, with 21 bases spanning the gap. The length of the CDR3 is 16 residues. CDR3 protein: CAISDSTRPLGGGYTF. In DNA form, the CDR3 reads TGTGCCATCAGTGATTCCACCAGGCCCCTGGGGGGTGGCTACACCTTC.

This clonotype was detected many times. The chain carries TRBV30 and TRBJ2-7, with 9 bases aligning to TRBD2. CDR3 length: 15 residues. Germline CDR1 and CDR2: GTSNPN and SVGIG (reference sequence). With 5 bases clipped from V and 3 bases from J, the junction kept 11 bases outside the gene matches. CDR3 sequence reads: CAWGAPGTSLYEQYF. The CDR3 DNA is TGTGCCTGGGGGGCCCCCGGGACTAGCCTCTACGAGCAGTACTTC. The whole variable domain, remainder taken from reference TRBV30 and TRBJ2-7, is SQTIHQWPATLVQPVGSPLSLECTVEGTSNPNLYWYRQAAGRGLQLLFYSVGIGQISSEVPQNLSASRPQDRQFILSSKKLLLSDSGFYLCAWGAPGTSLYEQYFGPGTRLTVT.

The gene calls are TRBV6-1 and TRBJ2-7; 8 nucleotides line up with TRBD2. Per germline, CDR1 MNHNS and CDR2 SASEGT. V was pared by 5 bases and J by 1 base, with 7 bases of the junction left unmatched. The CDR3 is made up of 15 amino acids. The CDR3 sequence is CASSPGGTSSYEQYF. The DNA for the CDR3 is TGTGCCAGCAGTCCGGGGGGGACCTCTTCCTACGAGCAGTACTTC.

Many counts were recorded for this clonotype. The chain recombines TRBV20-1 with TRBJ2-7; 7 bases align to TRBD2. Germline V gene sequence: CDR1 DFQATT, CDR2 SNEGSKA (reference sequence). This CDR3 is built from 15 residues. V dropped 0 bases and J dropped 0; count of bases not matched to a gene: 5. CDR3 residues: CSARDGGGGSYEQYF. CDR3 DNA: TGCAGTGCTAGAGATGGTGGGGGGGGCTCCTACGAGCAGTACTTC.

This clonotype was picked up a small number of times. This rearrangement joins TRBV27 to TRBJ2-1; D gene unclear. Germline CDR1 is MNHEY and CDR2 is SMNVEV (reference sequence). The CDR3 has 14 residues. V was cut by 3 bases and J by 6 bases, with 12 bases left in between. This CDR3 is CASSFGQAGNEQFF. CDR3 bases: TGTGCCAGCAGTTTCGGTCAAGCTGGCAATGAGCAGTTCTTC.

In its sample, this clonotype was seen a few times. The gene calls are TRBV12-3 or TRBV12-4 and TRBJ2-7; D might be TRBD1 (6 bases). The CDR3 length is 13 residues. V dropped 7 bases and J dropped 5 bases, with 15 bases sitting between them. CDR3 DNA sequence: TGTGCCAGCAAACCAGGGGTTTCCGACGAGCAGTACTTC. This gives the protein CASKPGVSDEQYF.

In this sample, this clonotype turned up many times. The CDR3 is CASRTRSLRNTEAFF. The CDR3 DNA is TGTGCCAGCCGTACAAGGAGTTTACGGAACACTGAAGCTTTCTTT. The chain uses TRBV2 and TRBJ1-1; D is uncertain. Looked up from germline, CDR1 is SNHLY and CDR2 is FYNNEI. This CDR3 is 15 amino acids long. The V and J ends lost 8 bases and 1 base respectively, with 17 bases between them.

Only a few counts were recorded for this clonotype. The J gene is TRBJ2-5, the V gene TRBV15, with D tentatively TRBD1 (5 bases). The CDR3 is made up of 13 amino acids. Deletions cut 0 bases from V and 5 bases from J, with 7 bases between. Germline V CDR1 and CDR2: LNHNV, YYDKDF (reference sequence). The chain's CDR3 is CATSREKGETQYF. The DNA of the CDR3 is TGTGCCACCAGCAGAGAGAAGGGGGAGACCCAGTACTTC. Using reference TRBV15 and TRBJ2-5 for the parts outside the CDR3, the full variable domain is DAMVIQNPRYQVTQFGKPVTLSCSQTLNHNVMYWYQQKSSQAPKLLFHYYDKDFNNEADTPDNFQSRRPNTSFCFLDIRSPGLGDTAMYLCATSREKGETQYFGPGTRLLVL.

This clonotype was seen repeatedly, ten times or more. J is TRBJ1-4 and V is TRBV3-1; 7 nucleotides line up with TRBD1. The germline V gene encodes CDR1 LGHDT and CDR2 YNNKEL (reference sequence). V was pared by 2 bases and J by 0 bases, with 3 bases of the junction left unmatched. The CDR3 totals 16 residues. The CDR3: CASSQYRGATNEKLFF. DNA for the CDR3: TGTGCCAGCAGCCAATACAGGGGAGCAACTAATGAAAAACTGTTTTTT.

This clonotype was counted a few times. J is TRBJ2-1 and V is TRBV19; possible D gene TRBD2, 6 bases. The V gene lost 3 bases and the J gene lost 0 bases, with 15 bases spanning the gap. The CDR3 totals 17 residues. The germline gives CDR1 LNHDA, CDR2 SQIVND (reference sequence). The CDR3 coding sequence is TGTGCCAGTAGTATCCGCGGGGTCCGGAGCTCCTACAATGAGCAGTTCTTC. Amino acids: CASSIRGVRSSYNEQFF.

This clonotype was seen many times. The chain joins TRBV2 to TRBJ1-1, with D uncertain. Germline V gene data show CDR1 as SNHLY and CDR2 as FYNNEI. V was shortened by 11 bases and J by 9 bases, with 22 bases between the two germline ends. The CDR3 has 13 amino acids. CDR3 residues: CAFPLGNQPKAFF. CDR3 nucleotides: TGTGCCTTTCCCTTAGGAAACCAACCAAAAGCTTTCTTT.

This clonotype came up many times. The rearrangement joins TRBV3-1 to TRBJ2-3, with 8 bases fitting TRBD2. Per germline, CDR1 LGHDT and CDR2 YNNKEL (reference sequence). This CDR3 comprises 17 residues. With V trimmed by 3 bases and J by 1 base, 9 bases remained unmatched. CDR3 residues: CASSHNFGGAGTDTQYF. CDR3 bases: TGTGCCAGCAGCCACAATTTCGGGGGGGCCGGCACAGATACGCAGTATTTT.

This clonotype was seen many times. V is TRBV10-3 and J is TRBJ2-1; 12 bases fit TRBD1. Trimming took 6 bases from V and 9 from J; bases not matched to a gene: 3. This CDR3 contains 13 residues. CDR1 is ENHRY and CDR2 is SYGVKD in the germline V gene. The CDR3 reads CAIRGDRGLEQFF. As DNA, the CDR3 is TGTGCCATCAGGGGGGACAGGGGGCTTGAGCAGTTCTTC.

This clonotype was seen at least ten times. The chain has TRBV20-1 and TRBJ1-4, with D unresolved. Germline V gives CDR1 DFQATT, CDR2 SNEGSKA (reference sequence). V was shortened by 3 bases and J by 5 bases, with 13 bases between the two germline ends. This CDR3 spans 14 amino acids. In nucleotides, the CDR3 is TGCAGTGCTAGCCCGGCAGGATGGAATGAAAAACTGTTTTTT. The encoded protein is CSASPAGWNEKLFF.

This clonotype was detected ten times or more. The rearrangement uses TRBV28 and TRBJ1-4; D is possibly TRBD1 (6 bases). CDR1 and CDR2 (germline): MDHEN, SYDVKM. V dropped 7 bases and J dropped 1 base, with 19 bases sitting between them. CDR3 length: 17 residues. The CDR3 loop is CASIDRELGGTNEKLFF. In DNA, the CDR3 is TGTGCCAGCATCGACCGGGAATTAGGGGGAACTAATGAAAAACTGTTTTTT.

This clonotype was seen repeatedly, ten times or more. The V call is TRBV20-1, the J call TRBJ1-2; 7 nucleotides agree with TRBD1. This CDR3 spans 12 amino acids. The germline CDR1 and CDR2 sequences are DFQATT and SNEGSKA (reference sequence). V was pared by 5 bases and J by 2 bases, with 2 bases of the junction left unmatched. CDR3 nucleotides: TGCAGTGCTCCGACAGGGAACTATGGCTACACCTTC. It encodes CSAPTGNYGYTF.

This chain connects TRBV27 to TRBJ1-6; D uncertain. Trimming removed 3 bases from V and 8 bases from J, with 8 bases in between. The CDR3 length is 13 residues. The germline gives CDR1 MNHEY, CDR2 SMNVEV (reference sequence). CDR3 region: CASSFGRDSPLHF. The CDR3 coding sequence is TGTGCCAGCAGTTTTGGCAGAGATTCACCCCTCCACTTT.

This clonotype was counted at least ten times. The chain carries TRBV12-3 or TRBV12-4 and TRBJ2-7, with unresolved D. The V end was cut by 4 bases, the J end by 0 bases, with 13 bases between. CDR3 length: 15 residues. As DNA, the CDR3 is TGTGCCAGCAGTTCGCCTTTCCACTTCTCCTACGAGCAGTACTTC. Its protein product is CASSSPFHFSYEQYF.

This clonotype has at least ten counts. The chain uses TRBV6-5 and TRBJ2-2; possible D gene TRBD1, 6 bases. Germline loops: CDR1 MNHEY, CDR2 SVGAGI. The length of the CDR3 is 16 residues. Trimming shortened V by 2 bases and J by 6 bases, and 16 bases separated the two germline ends. The CDR3 is CASSYGGHYIPGELFF. The CDR3 bases are TGTGCCAGCAGTTACGGGGGACACTATATCCCCGGGGAGCTGTTTTTT.

This clonotype was counted ten times or more. The chain links TRBV3-1 to TRBJ2-5; D call uncertain. Trimming removed 6 bases at V and 5 bases at J, with 10 bases between. The CDR3 is made up of 12 amino acids. CDR1 and CDR2 (germline): LGHDT, YNNKEL (reference sequence). The CDR3 here is CASRSMGETQYF. The CDR3 DNA reads TGTGCCAGCAGATCCATGGGGGAGACCCAGTACTTC.

This clonotype was detected many times. This chain connects TRBV7-2 to TRBJ1-4; D gene uncertain. The germline gives CDR1 SGHTA, CDR2 FQGNSA. The CDR3 has 13 amino acids. V lost 1 base to trimming and J lost 8 bases, with 8 bases between them. CDR3 region: CASSLGAGEKLFF. The CDR3 DNA follows: TGTGCCAGCAGCTTAGGGGCGGGAGAAAAACTGTTTTTT.

The chain has TRBV3-1 and TRBJ1-3; possibly TRBD1 for D (5 bases). Germline CDR1 reads LGHDT; CDR2 reads YNNKEL (reference sequence). The V end lost 8 bases, the J end lost 1 base, and 18 bases lay between the germline ends. The CDR3 is 16 residues long. CDR3 sequence (DNA): TGTGCCAGCGCTTATCGGGGACGGGGATCTGGAAACACCATATATTTT. Translation gives CASAYRGRGSGNTIYF.

This clonotype was counted at least ten times. The genes are TRBV13 and TRBJ1-5; TRBD1 is a possible D gene (6 bases). Germline CDR1 is PRHDT and CDR2 is FYEKMQ (reference sequence). The CDR3 contains 14 residues. V lost 5 bases, J lost 6 bases, and 14 bases lay in between. The CDR3 sequence is CASSVQGSSQPQHF. In nucleotides, the CDR3 is TGTGCCAGCAGCGTACAGGGTAGTAGTCAGCCCCAGCATTTT.

This clonotype was detected ten times or more. The rearrangement joins TRBV5-1 to TRBJ2-2; D ambiguous. The CDR3 totals 15 residues. Germline CDR1 and CDR2: SGHRS and YFSETQ. Trimming removed 4 bases at V and 0 bases at J, with 10 bases between. The CDR3 DNA reads TGCGCCAGCAGCCCGACACACGCGAACACCGGGGAGCTGTTTTTT. Protein product: CASSPTHANTGELFF.